This T cell receptor (beta chain) was sequenced during a study of spatial heterogeneity in lung cancer. The CDR3 sequence is 16 residues long. Germline CDR1 and CDR2: SEHNR and FQNEAQ (reference sequence). Trimming at V came to 6 bases and at J to 7 bases, leaving 12 bases not matched to a gene. In its sample, this clonotype was seen a few times. Time point indicated: sample taken at primary tumor resection. Via MiXCR, TCRdb re-called the 5' RACE reads, giving one row per CDR3 protein. The sample contains about 38,000 distinct CDR3 sequences, 6.5% to 8.5% of which appear only once. This clonotype was sampled from a male donor with early-stage non-small cell lung cancer. Sequences were derived from PBMCs, sampled at surgery. This chain uses TRBV7-9 with TRBJ1-2; 12 positions agree with TRBD1. The CDR3 here is CASSSTGTGGGSGYTF. In nucleotides, the CDR3 is TGTGCCAGCAGTTCTACTGGGACAGGGGGCGGGAGTGGCTACACCTTC.